The following is a TCR beta chain sequence with its context. Its target antigen remains unknown. No clone much larger than this one lies a single base away; base qualities are absent. The cohort consisted of 670 or so healthy bone marrow donors. At the time of sampling, every cohort member was nominally healthy, though immune exposures that went unrecorded were likely present. The donor was CMV seronegative and belonged to the group of under 400 seronegative cohort members. Each donor provided a peripheral blood sample, and peripheral blood mononuclear cells were used for TCR beta sequencing. Genomic DNA was extracted from the blood cell samples with the Qiagen DNeasy Blood Extraction Kit. Libraries were made using the immunoSEQ multiplex PCR assay. The multiplex PCR relied on a mix of 60 forward primers for TCR Vbeta segments and 13 reverse primers for TCR Jbeta segments. The CDR3 region of rearranged TCR beta genes was amplified from genomic DNA with a multiplex PCR assay. Amplified TCR beta libraries were sequenced as 87-base-pair reads on the Illumina HiSeq System. Turning to the authors' computational methods: Across the 500 to 750 repertoires, a later analysis counted 75 million to 90 million unique TCR beta chains, roughly 11 million of which were shared by at least two donors. Raw reads were error-corrected and collapsed into unique sequences with a nearest-neighbor algorithm that merged closely related sequences to remove PCR and sequencing errors. Alignment of CDR3 sequences to IMGT reference sequences was used to assign V, D and J gene segments. For a sequence to be retained, a match of at least six nucleotides was required to both a V gene segment and a J gene segment. A rearrangement counted as productive if the CDR3 had no stop codons and remained in frame with V and J, and every other rearrangement counted as non-productive. CDR3 was defined according to IMGT convention as the region running from the second conserved V-encoded cysteine to the conserved J-encoded phenylalanine. The earlier analysis of some 580 of the donors excluded any sequence lacking an unambiguous match to a single V gene segment. In an earlier analysis of several hundred of the donors, V segments were called functional above 56.7% productive rearrangements and were called segregating when the between-donor standard deviation exceeded 5%. To diagnose cytomegalovirus status from the catalog of TCR beta chain sequences, a statistical classification framework was built. V and J gene assignment, in a later analysis, came from comparing TCR nucleotide sequences with IMGT/GENE-DB human TR gene sequences. In a later analysis, CDR3 sequences and most-parsimonious VDJ recombination scenarios were assigned using the TCRdist pipeline. In a later analysis, each TCR beta chain was defined by its CDR3 amino acid sequence together with its V-gene family, and reads without a unique V-gene family were excluded. A later analysis removed 600 or so highly shared, low-generation-probability nucleotide sequences to deal with suspected cross-contamination and a sequencing artifact. In a later analysis, a clonal expansion index for each public chain was calculated from normalized within-repertoire ranks of inferred template counts. In a later analysis, generation probabilities were computed with a VDJ recombination model fitted to out-of-frame rearrangements, and the resulting probabilities were checked against IGoR. In a later analysis, TCR-TCR, TCR-HLA and TCR-CMV co-occurrence was scored with hypergeometric tests, and a repertoire-size bias correction was applied to TCR pairs. To estimate false discovery rates, a later analysis permuted the HLA or CMV assignments 20 times. In a later analysis, co-occurring TCRs were grouped using DBSCAN, and TCRdist sequence similarity was added for clustering within HLA-allele-positive subsets. Co-occurrence clustering excluded repertoires with fewer than 30,000 or more than 120,000 public chains, plus five with anomalous nucleotide sharing. This is the immuneACCESS table as TCRdb keeps it, with only in-frame sequences that have V and J called. A part of the clones is gone; compared with another copy, unresolved V genes explain less than half, and the rest is unexplained. D and trimming were read from the DNA, whereas the V and J calls and clone size are those reported in that table. Recorded for this sample are 65,000 to 95,000 clones; 75% of them occurred a single time. The ten largest clones capture around 12% of the sample.

The sample belongs to a study of cytomegalovirus exposure and HLA in healthy donors (dated by TCRdb to 2015 to 2018). Concerning the study at large: According to an earlier analysis of several hundred of the donors, 150 million to 200 million T cells yielded over 100 million unique TCR beta sequences and about 300 Gb of sequence data. Roughly five DR-DQ haplotypes were treated as single units for association and clustering because of strong linkage in the cohort. Donor age, sex, ethnicity and CMV serostatus were compiled alongside the repertoire data. Rather than drawing on any new phenotypic data, the later analysis identified candidate immune exposures from TCR beta sequences and the way those sequences occurred across donors. An early release that covered about 640 HLA-typed donors contained around 300 gigabases of sequencing data and 85 million to 100 million unique TCR sequences. In addition to the first cohort of several hundred subjects, a separate validation cohort of over 90 different subjects was used. Genome-wide SNP genotypes for about 60% of the 666 donors were used in a later genetic analysis, which treated that subset as a discovery cohort. HLA typing covered class I and class II loci at four-digit resolution. Among the roughly 410 genotyped donors, more than 70% belonged to the genetic ancestry cluster associated with self-reported Caucasian donors. High-throughput TCR immunosequencing, statistical association of individual TCRs with disease status, and machine learning were combined to predict cytomegalovirus infection status. Among 350 to 400 genotyped donors of the cohort, an average of roughly 240,000 unique TCR beta nucleotide sequences were sequenced per donor, 15% to 20% of them non-productive. Every repertoire in the discovery cohort had been generated on one and the same sequencing platform. The study was designed to test whether signatures of past pathogen exposure could be identified by cataloging public T cell receptors. Typing coverage varied by locus: roughly 629-640 donors for A, B, C, DRB1 and DQB1; 500 to 550 for DQA1; around 610 for DPA1; roughly 450 for DPB1. The study profiled the T cell repertoires of hundreds of subjects by immunosequencing and related them to cytomegalovirus serostatus. In a later analysis, previously published TCR beta repertoires from several hundred donors were re-analyzed and high-resolution HLA genotyping was added so that TCR occurrence patterns could be studied. In an earlier analysis of around 540 of the donors, high-throughput TCR beta sequencing was used to judge whether each TCR beta V gene segment behaved as functional or pseudogenic. The investigation overall reported the following: An association between a missense DCLRE1C variant and V-gene and J-gene trimming of TCR beta chains was found in a later genetic analysis and replicated in an independent cohort. The only immune exposure information available for the cohort was CMV serostatus. A further reported finding was that TCR beta sequences accurately predicted the HLA-A and HLA-B alleles for most subjects in the first cohort. Because HLA typing was missing for some donors at each locus, association tests included only the typed subset. While some public TCRs were present in many individuals, most TCR sequences turned up only very rarely across donors. An earlier analysis of 450 to 750 of the donors showed that most TCR beta V segments appeared in productive rearrangements either about 87% or about 30% of the time, which broadly matched IMGT annotations. In a later analysis, most CMV-associated TCR beta chains were found to appear HLA-restricted, with HLA associations seemingly driven largely by CMV exposure. A cluster of highly shared sequence variants was judged likely to represent a technical artifact of the sequencing pipeline. The classifier was reported to diagnose cytomegalovirus status with high specificity and sensitivity in both the original and validation cohorts. A few of the identified cytomegalovirus-associated TCR beta chains were confirmed in vitro to be specific for cytomegalovirus antigens. The earlier analysis of 450 to 700 of the donors excluded around 17 rarely observed V segments, including chromosome 9 orphons, because counts were too low. A total of 150 or so TCR beta chains were listed by the study as associated with cytomegalovirus. Linkage disequilibrium might explain the correlated functional status among segregating V segments, but an unknown experimental factor could not be ruled out. In a later genetic analysis, fewer N-insertions in productive TCRs were reported among donors in an Asian-associated ancestry cluster than the roughly 700-donor mean. In a later analysis, HLA-associated TCR beta chains showed more clonal expansion and lower generation probabilities than non-associated chains that were equally common. A later analysis reported that several top co-occurrence clusters appeared linked to parvovirus B19, influenza, CMV and Epstein-Barr virus. A later analysis associated about 17,000 TCR beta sequences with specific HLA alleles at a false discovery rate of 0.05. A later analysis found that TCR association rates varied across HLA loci, with DRB1 alleles showing the most associated TCRs and HLA-C alleles the fewest. The authors suggested that the approach could potentially be generalized to other disease states and immunological phenotypes. The presence/absence analyses assumed that sequencing depth was roughly uniform across donors, and that assumption may not be true. Assigning TCR associations to individual alleles was difficult when HLA alleles, especially DR and DQ, strongly co-occurred. Only TCR beta chains were sequenced in this cohort, and the absence of alpha or paired-chain data limited detectable features.

Material for sequencing was PBMCs. The sequence was collected from a man between 65 and 85 years old in good health and CMV-seronegative.

In nucleotide form, the sequence is TGTGCCAGCAGCCAAGGGACACCTAGCTCCTACGAGCAGTACTTC. It encodes CASSQGTPSSYEQYF. This receptor chain uses TRBV5-4 and TRBJ2-7; a tentative D match to TRBD1 spans 6 bases. V was cut back by 4 bases and J by 0 bases, leaving a gap of 14 bases between them. Spanning cysteine to phenylalanine, the CDR3 consists of 15 amino acids. Only CDR3 DNA remains: 45 bases, in frame from the first base. CDR1 and CDR2 (SGHNT, YYREEE) derive from the germline V gene (reference sequence). The reference TRBV5-4 and TRBJ2-7 proteins fill in what lies around the CDR3, so the full variable domain reads ETGVTQSPTHLIKTRGQQVTLRCSSQSGHNTVSWYQQALGQGPQFIFQYYREEENGRGNFPPRFSGLQFPNYSSELNVNALELDDSALYLCASSQGTPSSYEQYFGPGTRLTVT.